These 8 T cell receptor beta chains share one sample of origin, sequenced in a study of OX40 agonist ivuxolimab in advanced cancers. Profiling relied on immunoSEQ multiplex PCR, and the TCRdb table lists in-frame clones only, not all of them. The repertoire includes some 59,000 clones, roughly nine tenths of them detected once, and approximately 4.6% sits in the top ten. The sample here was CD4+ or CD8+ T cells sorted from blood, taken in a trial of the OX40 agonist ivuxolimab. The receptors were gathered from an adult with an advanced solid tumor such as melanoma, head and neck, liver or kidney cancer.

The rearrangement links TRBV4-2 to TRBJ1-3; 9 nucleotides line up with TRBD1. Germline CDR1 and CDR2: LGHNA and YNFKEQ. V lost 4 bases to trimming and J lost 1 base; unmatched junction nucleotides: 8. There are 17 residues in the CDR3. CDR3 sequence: CASSLRSGTGSGNTIYF. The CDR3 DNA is TGTGCCAGCAGCCTAAGATCCGGGACAGGGTCTGGAAACACCATATATTTT.

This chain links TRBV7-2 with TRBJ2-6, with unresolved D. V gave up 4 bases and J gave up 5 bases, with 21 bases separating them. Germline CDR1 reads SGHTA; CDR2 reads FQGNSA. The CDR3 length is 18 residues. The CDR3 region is CASSSIRRRQSRANVLTF. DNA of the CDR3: TGTGCCAGCAGCTCTATCAGGAGACGACAAAGTCGGGCCAACGTCCTGACTTTC. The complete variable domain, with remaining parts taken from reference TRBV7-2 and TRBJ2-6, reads GAGVSQSPSNKVTEKGKDVELRCDPISGHTALYWYRQSLGQGLEFLIYFQGNSAPDKSGLPSDRFSAERTGGSVSTLTIQRTQQEDSAVYLCASSSIRRRQSRANVLTFGAGSRLTVL.

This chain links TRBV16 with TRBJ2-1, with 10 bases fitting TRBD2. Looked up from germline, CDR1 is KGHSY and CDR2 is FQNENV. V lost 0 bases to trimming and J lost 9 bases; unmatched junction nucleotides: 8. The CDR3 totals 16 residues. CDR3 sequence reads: CASSQSASGRSVEQFF. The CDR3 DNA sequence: TGTGCCAGCAGCCAATCGGCTAGCGGGAGATCGGTTGAGCAGTTCTTC. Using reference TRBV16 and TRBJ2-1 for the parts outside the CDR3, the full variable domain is GEEVAQTPKHLVRGEGQKAKLYCAPIKGHSYVFWYQQVLKNEFKFLISFQNENVFDETGMPKERFSAKCLPNSPCSLEIQATKLEDSAVYFCASSQSASGRSVEQFFGPGTRLTVL.

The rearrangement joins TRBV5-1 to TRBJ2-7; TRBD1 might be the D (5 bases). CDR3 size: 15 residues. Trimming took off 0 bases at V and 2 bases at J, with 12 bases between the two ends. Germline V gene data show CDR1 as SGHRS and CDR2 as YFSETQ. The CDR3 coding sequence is TGCGCCAGCAGCTTGGAGTCAGGGCCTACCTACGAGCAGTACTTC. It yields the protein CASSLESGPTYEQYF.

The CDR3 spells CAWSAQESGNTIYF. The CDR3 DNA reads as TGTGCCTGGAGTGCACAGGAGTCAGGAAACACCATATATTTT. This chain connects TRBV30 to TRBJ1-3; maybe TRBD1 (5 bases). Germline V gene sequence: CDR1 GTSNPN, CDR2 SVGIG (reference sequence). The CDR3 length is 14 residues. V dropped 1 base and J dropped 4 bases, with 11 bases sitting between them.

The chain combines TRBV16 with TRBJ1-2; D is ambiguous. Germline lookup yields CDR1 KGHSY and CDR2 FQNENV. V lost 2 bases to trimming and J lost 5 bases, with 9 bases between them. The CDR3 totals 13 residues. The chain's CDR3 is CASSQVTGYGYTF. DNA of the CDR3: TGTGCCAGCAGCCAAGTGACGGGTTATGGCTACACCTTC. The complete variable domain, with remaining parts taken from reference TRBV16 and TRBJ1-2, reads GEEVAQTPKHLVRGEGQKAKLYCAPIKGHSYVFWYQQVLKNEFKFLISFQNENVFDETGMPKERFSAKCLPNSPCSLEIQATKLEDSAVYFCASSQVTGYGYTFGSGTRLTVV.

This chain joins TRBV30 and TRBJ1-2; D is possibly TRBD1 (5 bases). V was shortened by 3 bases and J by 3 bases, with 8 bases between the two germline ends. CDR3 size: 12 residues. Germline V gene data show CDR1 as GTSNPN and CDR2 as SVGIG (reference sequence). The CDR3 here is CAWSGAHYGYTF. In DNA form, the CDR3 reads TGTGCCTGGAGCGGGGCACACTATGGCTACACCTTC.

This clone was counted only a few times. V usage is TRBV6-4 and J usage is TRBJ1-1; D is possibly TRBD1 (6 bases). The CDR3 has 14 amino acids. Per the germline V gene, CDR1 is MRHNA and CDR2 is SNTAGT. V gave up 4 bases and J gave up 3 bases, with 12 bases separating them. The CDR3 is CASSVGGWDTEAFF. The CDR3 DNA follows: TGTGCCAGCAGTGTTGGGGGCTGGGACACTGAAGCTTTCTTT.